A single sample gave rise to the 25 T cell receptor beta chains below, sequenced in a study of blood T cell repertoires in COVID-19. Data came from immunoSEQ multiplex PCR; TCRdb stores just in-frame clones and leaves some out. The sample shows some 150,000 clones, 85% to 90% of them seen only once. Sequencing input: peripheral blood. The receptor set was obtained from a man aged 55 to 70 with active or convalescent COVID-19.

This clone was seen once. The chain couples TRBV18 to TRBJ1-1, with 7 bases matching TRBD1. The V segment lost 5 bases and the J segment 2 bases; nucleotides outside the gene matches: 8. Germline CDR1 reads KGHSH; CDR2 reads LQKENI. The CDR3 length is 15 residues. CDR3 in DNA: TGTGCCAGCTCATCCGGACAGGACCTTAACACTGAAGCTTTCTTT. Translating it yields CASSSGQDLNTEAFF. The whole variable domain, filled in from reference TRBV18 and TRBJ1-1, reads NAGVMQNPRHLVRRRGQEARLRCSPMKGHSHVYWYRQLPEEGLKFMVYLQKENIIDESGMPKERFSAEFPKEGPSILRIQQVVRGDSAAYFCASSSGQDLNTEAFFGQGTRLTVV.

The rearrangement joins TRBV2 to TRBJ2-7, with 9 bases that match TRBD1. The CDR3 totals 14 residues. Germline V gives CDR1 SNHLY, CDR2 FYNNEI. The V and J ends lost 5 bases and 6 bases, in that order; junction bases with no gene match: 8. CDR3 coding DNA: TGTGCCAGCAGTCCCTCCGGGACAGGGTTCGAGCAGTACTTC. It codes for CASSPSGTGFEQYF.

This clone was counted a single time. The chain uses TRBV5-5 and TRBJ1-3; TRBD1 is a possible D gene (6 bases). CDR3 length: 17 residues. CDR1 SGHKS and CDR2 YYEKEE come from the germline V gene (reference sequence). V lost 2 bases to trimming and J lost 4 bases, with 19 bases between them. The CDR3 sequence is CASSFDLGGLSGNTIYF. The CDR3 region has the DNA TGTGCCAGCAGCTTCGATCTCGGGGGGCTTTCCGGAAACACCATATATTTT.

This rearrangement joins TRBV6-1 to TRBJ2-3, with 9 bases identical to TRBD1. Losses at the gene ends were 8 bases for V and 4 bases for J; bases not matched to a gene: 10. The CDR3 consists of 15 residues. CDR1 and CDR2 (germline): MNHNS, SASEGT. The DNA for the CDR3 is TGTGCCAGCGGAGAGACAGGGGGTGAGGCAGATACGCAGTATTTT. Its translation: CASGETGGEADTQYF.

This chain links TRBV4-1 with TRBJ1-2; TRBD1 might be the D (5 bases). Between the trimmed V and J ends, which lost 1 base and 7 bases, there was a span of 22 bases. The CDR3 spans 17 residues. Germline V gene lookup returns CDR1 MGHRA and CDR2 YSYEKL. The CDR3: CASSQVGGPGRPGGYTF. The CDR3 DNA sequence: TGCGCCAGCAGCCAAGTGGGGGGTCCGGGGCGTCCAGGTGGCTACACCTTC.

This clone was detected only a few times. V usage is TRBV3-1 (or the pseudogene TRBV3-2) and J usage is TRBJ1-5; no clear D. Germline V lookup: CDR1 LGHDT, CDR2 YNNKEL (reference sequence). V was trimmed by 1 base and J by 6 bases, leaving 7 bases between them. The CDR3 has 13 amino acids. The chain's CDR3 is CASSQGRLQPQHF. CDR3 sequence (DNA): TGTGCCAGCAGCCAAGGTCGTCTTCAGCCCCAGCATTTT.

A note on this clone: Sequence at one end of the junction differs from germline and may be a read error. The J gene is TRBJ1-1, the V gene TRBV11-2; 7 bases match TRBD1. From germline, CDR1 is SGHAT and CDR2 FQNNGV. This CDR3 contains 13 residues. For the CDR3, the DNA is TGTGCCAGCAACTTATTTCACAGGGGTGAAGCTTTCTTT. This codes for CASNLFHRGEAFF. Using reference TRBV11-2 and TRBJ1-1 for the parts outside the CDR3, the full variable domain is EAGVAQSPRYKIIEKRQSVAFWCNPISGHATLYWYQQILGQGPKLLIQFQNNGVVDDSQLPKDRFSAERLKGVDSTLKIQPAKLEDSAVYLCASNLFHRGEAFFGQGTRLTVV.

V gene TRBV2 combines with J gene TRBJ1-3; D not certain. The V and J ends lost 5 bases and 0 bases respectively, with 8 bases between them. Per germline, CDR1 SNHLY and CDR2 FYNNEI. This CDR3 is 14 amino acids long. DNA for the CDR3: TGTGCCAGCAGTCTCCTCTCCTCTGGAAACACCATATATTTT. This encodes CASSLLSSGNTIYF.

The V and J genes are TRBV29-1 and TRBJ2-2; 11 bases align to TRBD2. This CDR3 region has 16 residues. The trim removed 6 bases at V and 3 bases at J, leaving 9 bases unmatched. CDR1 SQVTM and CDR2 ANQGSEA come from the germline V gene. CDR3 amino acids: CSVPGTSGAYTGELFF. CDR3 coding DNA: TGCAGCGTGCCCGGGACTAGCGGAGCCTACACCGGGGAGCTGTTTTTT.

The CDR3 DNA sequence: TGTGCCAGCAGTTATGGTACGGGGGGAGCTTTCTTT. As protein: CASSYGTGGAFF. The chain couples TRBV28 to TRBJ1-1; possibly TRBD1 for D (5 bases). Between the trimmed V and J ends, which lost 4 bases and 10 bases, there was a span of 13 bases. The CDR3 totals 12 residues. Germline assignment: CDR1 MDHEN and CDR2 SYDVKM.

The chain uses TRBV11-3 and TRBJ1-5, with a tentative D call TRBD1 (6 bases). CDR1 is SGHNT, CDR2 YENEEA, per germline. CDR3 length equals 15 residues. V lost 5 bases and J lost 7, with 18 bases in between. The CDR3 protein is CASSRQNRDKQPQHF. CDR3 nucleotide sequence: TGTGCCAGCAGCCGACAGAACAGGGATAAACAGCCCCAGCATTTT.

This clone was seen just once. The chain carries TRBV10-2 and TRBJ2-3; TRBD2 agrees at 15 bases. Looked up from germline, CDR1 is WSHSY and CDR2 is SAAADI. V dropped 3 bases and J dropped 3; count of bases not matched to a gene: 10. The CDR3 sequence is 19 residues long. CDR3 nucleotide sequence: TGCGCCAGCAGTGACCCGGGACTAGCGGGAGGCCTGGGGACAGATACGCAGTATTTT. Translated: CASSDPGLAGGLGTDTQYF.

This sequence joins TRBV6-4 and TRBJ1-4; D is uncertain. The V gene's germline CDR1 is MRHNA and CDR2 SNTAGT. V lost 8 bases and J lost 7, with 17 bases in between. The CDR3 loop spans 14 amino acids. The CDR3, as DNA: TGTGCCAGCCCTGGTCCACCCGGAGGTGAAAAACTGTTTTTT. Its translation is CASPGPPGGEKLFF.

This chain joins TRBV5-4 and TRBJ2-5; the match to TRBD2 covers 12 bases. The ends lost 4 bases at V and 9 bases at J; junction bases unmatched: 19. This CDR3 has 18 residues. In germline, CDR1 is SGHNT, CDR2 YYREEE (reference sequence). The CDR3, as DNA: TGTGCCAGCAGCCTAGGAGGACTAGCGGGGACATCCGGGGGGGCCCAGTACTTC. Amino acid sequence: CASSLGGLAGTSGGAQYF.

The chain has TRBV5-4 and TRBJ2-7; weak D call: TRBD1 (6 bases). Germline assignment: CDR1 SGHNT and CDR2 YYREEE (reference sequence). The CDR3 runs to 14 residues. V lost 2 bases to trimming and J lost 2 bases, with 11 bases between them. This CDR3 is CASSFGTQTYEQYF. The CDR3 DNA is TGTGCCAGCAGCTTTGGGACACAAACCTACGAGCAGTACTTC.

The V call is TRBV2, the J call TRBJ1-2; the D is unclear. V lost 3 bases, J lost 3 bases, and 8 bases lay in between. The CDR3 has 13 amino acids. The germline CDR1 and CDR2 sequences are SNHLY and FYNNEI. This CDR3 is CASSDDTYYGYTF. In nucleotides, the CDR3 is TGTGCCAGCAGTGACGACACGTACTATGGCTACACCTTC.

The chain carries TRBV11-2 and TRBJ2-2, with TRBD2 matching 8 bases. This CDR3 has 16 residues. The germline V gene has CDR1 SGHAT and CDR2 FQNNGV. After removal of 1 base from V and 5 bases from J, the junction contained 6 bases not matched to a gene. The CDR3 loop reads CASSLAPAGVTGELFF. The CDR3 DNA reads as TGTGCCAGCAGCTTAGCGCCAGCGGGGGTGACCGGGGAGCTGTTTTTT.

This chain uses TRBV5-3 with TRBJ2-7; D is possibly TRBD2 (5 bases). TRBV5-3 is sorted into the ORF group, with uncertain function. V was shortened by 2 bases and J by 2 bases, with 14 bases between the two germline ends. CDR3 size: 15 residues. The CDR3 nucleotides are TGTGCCAGAAGCTTCCCGAGGGCCGGGACCTACGAGCAGTACTTC. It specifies CARSFPRAGTYEQYF.

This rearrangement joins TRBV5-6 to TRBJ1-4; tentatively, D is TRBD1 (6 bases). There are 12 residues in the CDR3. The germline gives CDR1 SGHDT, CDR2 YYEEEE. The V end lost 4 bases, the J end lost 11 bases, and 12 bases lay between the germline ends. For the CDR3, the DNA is TGTGCCAGCAGCCTGGACAGTGAGAAACTGTTTTTT. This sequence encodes CASSLDSEKLFF.

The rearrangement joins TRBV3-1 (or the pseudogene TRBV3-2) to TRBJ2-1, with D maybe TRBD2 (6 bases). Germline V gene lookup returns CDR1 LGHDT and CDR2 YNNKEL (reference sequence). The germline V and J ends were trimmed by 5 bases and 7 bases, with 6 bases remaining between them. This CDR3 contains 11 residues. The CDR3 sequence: CASSAGNEQFF. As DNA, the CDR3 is TGTGCCAGCAGCGCGGGGAATGAGCAGTTCTTC.

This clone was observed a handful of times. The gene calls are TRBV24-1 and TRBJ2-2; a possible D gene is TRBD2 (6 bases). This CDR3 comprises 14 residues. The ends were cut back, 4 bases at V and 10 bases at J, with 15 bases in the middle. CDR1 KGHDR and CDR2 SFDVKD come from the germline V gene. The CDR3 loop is CATSEGRPREELFF. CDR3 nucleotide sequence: TGTGCCACCAGTGAAGGGAGGCCTAGAGAGGAGCTGTTTTTT.

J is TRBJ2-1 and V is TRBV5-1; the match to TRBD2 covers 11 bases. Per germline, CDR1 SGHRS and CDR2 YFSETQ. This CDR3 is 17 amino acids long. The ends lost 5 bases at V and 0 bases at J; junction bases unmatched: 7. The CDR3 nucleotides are TGCGCCAGCAGGTCTAGCGGGGGGCCCAGCTCCTACAATGAGCAGTTCTTC. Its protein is CASRSSGGPSSYNEQFF.

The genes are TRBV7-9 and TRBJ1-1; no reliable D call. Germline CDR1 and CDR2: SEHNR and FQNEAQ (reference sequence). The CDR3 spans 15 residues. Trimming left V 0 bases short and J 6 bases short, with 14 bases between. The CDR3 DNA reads TGTGCCAGCAGCTTAGCGGCTGCGGGTAGCCCTGAAGCTTTCTTT. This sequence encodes CASSLAAAGSPEAFF.

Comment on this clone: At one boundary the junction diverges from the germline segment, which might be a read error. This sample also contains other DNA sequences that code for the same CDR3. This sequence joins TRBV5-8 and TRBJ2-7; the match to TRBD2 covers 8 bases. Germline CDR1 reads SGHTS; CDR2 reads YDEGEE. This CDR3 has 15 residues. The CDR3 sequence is CASSLGTSRSYEQYF. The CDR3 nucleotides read TGTGCCAGCAGCCTCGGGACTAGTCGGTCCTACGAGCAGTATTTC.

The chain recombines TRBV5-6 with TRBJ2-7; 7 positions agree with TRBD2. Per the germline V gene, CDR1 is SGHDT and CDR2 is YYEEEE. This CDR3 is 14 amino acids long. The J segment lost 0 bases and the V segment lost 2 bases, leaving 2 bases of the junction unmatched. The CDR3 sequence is CASSFGGSSYEQYF. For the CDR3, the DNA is TGTGCCAGCAGCTTTGGCGGGAGCTCCTACGAGCAGTACTTC.